A single sample is the source of the 2 T cell receptor beta chains below, sequenced in a study of T cell responses to AZD1222 COVID-19 vaccine. TCRdb's copy holds only in-frame clones and misses some; the assay was immunoSEQ multiplex PCR. The sample has about 99,000 clones, less than 95% seen once. The starting material was peripheral blood, obtained on day 0 of AZD1222 vaccination. Receptors originate from an adult in good health.

The count of this clone is one. The gene calls are TRBV3-1 (or the pseudogene TRBV3-2) and TRBJ2-7; 12 positions match TRBD2. The V gene end was trimmed by 4 bases and the J gene end by 2 bases; junction bases not matched to a gene: 6. Germline CDR1 reads LGHDT; CDR2 reads YNNKEL (reference sequence). The CDR3 length is 16 residues. The CDR3 loop reads CASSRLAGASPYEQYF. In nucleotides, the CDR3 is TGTGCCAGCAGCCGACTAGCGGGGGCCTCCCCCTACGAGCAGTACTTC.

This clone was observed once. This chain links TRBV28 with TRBJ1-1; TRBD1 matches at 9 bases. With V trimmed by 4 bases and J by 5 bases, 14 bases remained unmatched. CDR1 and CDR2 from the germline V gene are MDHEN and SYDVKM. This CDR3 has 17 amino acids. CDR3 nucleotide sequence: TGTGCCAGCAGTTCTTTCGACAGGGGGATGCTGAGAACTGAAGCTTTCTTT. It yields the protein CASSSFDRGMLRTEAFF.